This passage covers 29 T cell receptor beta chains from one sample sequenced in a study of cytomegalovirus exposure and HLA in healthy donors. PCR was performed using 60 Vbeta and 13 Jbeta primers. Libraries were prepared by immunoSEQ multiplex PCR; TCRdb keeps only in-frame clonotypes and omits some of them. The sample contains about 130,000 clones, about 80% of which appear only once. The sequenced material came from PBMCs. These receptors came from a man aged 35 to 55 in good health and CMV-seronegative.

The CDR3 DNA reads as TGTGCCAGCAGCTTTACAGGGGGCTACGAGCAGTACTTC. This encodes CASSFTGGYEQYF. The chain joins TRBV11-2 to TRBJ2-5; 8 bases agree with TRBD1. Near its end, the DNA agrees better with TRBJ2-7, so the J call may be wrong. This CDR3 is built from 13 residues. The germline CDR1 and CDR2 sequences are SGHAT and FQNNGV.

The rearrangement joins TRBV30 to TRBJ1-2; 7 positions match TRBD1. CDR1 and CDR2 from the germline V gene are GTSNPN and SVGIG (reference sequence). This CDR3 has 13 residues. Trimming took 8 bases from V and 2 from J; bases not matched to a gene: 8. The CDR3 nucleotides are TGTGCCCGACAGGGAACGGAGAACTATGGCTACACCTTC. Protein sequence: CARQGTENYGYTF.

This chain joins TRBV28 and TRBJ1-1, with D hard to call. The CDR3 spans 14 residues. V was shortened by 10 bases and J by 2 bases, with 17 bases between the two germline ends. Germline CDR1 MDHEN, CDR2 SYDVKM. For the CDR3, the DNA is TGTGCCACATGTAGCCCCTCGATTAACACTGAAGCTTTCTTT. Residues: CATCSPSINTEAFF. Full variable domain (missing parts from reference TRBV28 and TRBJ1-1): DVKVTQSSRYLVKRTGEKVFLECVQDMDHENMFWYRQDPGLGLRLIYFSYDVKMKEKGDIPEGYSVSREKKERFSLILESASTNQTSMYLCATCSPSINTEAFFGQGTRLTVV.

V usage is TRBV10-3 and J usage is TRBJ1-2, with no clear D. The germline gives CDR1 ENHRY, CDR2 SYGVKD. There are 11 residues in the CDR3. V lost 11 bases and J lost 6, with 13 bases in between. The CDR3 DNA reads as TGTGCCCCGAACCGGGTTCATGGCTACACCTTC. This codes for CAPNRVHGYTF.

This clone was seen more than once but under ten times. The chain couples TRBV11-2 to TRBJ2-2; D is undetermined. The germline V gene encodes CDR1 SGHAT and CDR2 FQNNGV. V lost 7 bases and J lost 1, with 7 bases in between. The CDR3 runs to 13 residues. The CDR3 DNA follows: TGTGCCAGCAAAATGAGGAACACCGGGGAGCTGTTTTTT. This gives the protein CASKMRNTGELFF.

CDR3 residues: CASSAGTGLLQPQHF. In nucleotides, the CDR3 is TGTGCCAGCAGTGCCGGGACAGGGTTGCTCCAGCCCCAGCATTTT. The chain carries TRBV6-1 and TRBJ1-5, with 9 nucleotides matching TRBD1. This CDR3 spans 15 amino acids. Germline V CDR1 and CDR2: MNHNS, SASEGT. The V gene end was trimmed by 4 bases and the J gene end by 7 bases; junction bases not matched to a gene: 8.

This rearrangement joins TRBV5-1 to TRBJ2-3, with 11 nucleotides matching TRBD2. CDR3 length: 16 amino acids. The V gene's germline CDR1 is SGHRS and CDR2 YFSETQ. J gave up 6 bases and V 3 bases, and 9 bases lay outside the gene matches. This CDR3 is CASSYFSGGAGDTQYF. CDR3 bases: TGCGCCAGCAGCTACTTTAGCGGGGGGGCCGGGGATACGCAGTATTTT.

In its sample, this clone was seen a few times. This rearrangement joins TRBV11-2 to TRBJ2-3, with 7 bases lining up with TRBD1. The V segment lost 0 bases and the J segment 2 bases; nucleotides outside the gene matches: 8. Looked up from germline, CDR1 is SGHAT and CDR2 is FQNNGV. The CDR3 is 17 residues long. The CDR3 nucleotides read TGTGCCAGCAGCTTAGAGGTGGGACAGATATCCACAGATACGCAGTATTTT. Translation: CASSLEVGQISTDTQYF.

V is TRBV4-2 and J is TRBJ2-5, with 7 bases identical to TRBD2. V dropped 0 bases and J dropped 5; count of bases not matched to a gene: 9. Germline V gene sequence: CDR1 LGHNA, CDR2 YNFKEQ. The CDR3 length is 16 residues. CDR3 coding DNA: TGTGCCAGCAGCCAAGATATAGGCGGGGGTGGTGAGACCCAGTACTTC. It yields the protein CASSQDIGGGGETQYF.

This clone was picked up a small number of times. This chain links TRBV7-2 with TRBJ2-1, with TRBD2 as a possible D gene (7 bases). V lost 6 bases, J lost 1 base, and 13 bases lay in between. The CDR3 covers 15 residues. Germline values: CDR1 SGHTA, CDR2 FQGNSA. CDR3 nucleotides: TGTGCCAGCAGTTCCGGGGGGCGGTCCTACAATGAGCAGTTCTTC. Its translation is CASSSGGRSYNEQFF.

This sequence joins TRBV9 and TRBJ2-3, with 7 bases aligning to TRBD2. Germline V gives CDR1 SGDLS, CDR2 YYNGEE. The junction had 8 bases not matched to a gene; V was cut back by 4 bases and J by 0 bases. The CDR3 is 16 amino acids. CDR3 sequence: CASSSRGGDSTDTQYF. CDR3 coding DNA: TGTGCCAGCAGCTCACGGGGAGGGGACAGCACAGATACGCAGTATTTT.

The chain employs TRBV6-4 and TRBJ2-3; D is perhaps TRBD2 (5 bases). CDR1 MRHNA and CDR2 SNTAGT come from the germline V gene. The CDR3 spans 13 residues. V dropped 4 bases and J dropped 1 base, with 6 bases sitting between them. As DNA, the CDR3 is TGTGCCAGCAGTGCCGGGGGCACAGATACGCAGTATTTT. This translates into CASSAGGTDTQYF.

The chain couples TRBV7-2 to TRBJ1-5, with unresolved D. Trimming removed 4 bases at V and 3 bases at J, with 7 bases between. This CDR3 is built from 13 residues. Germline V gene sequence: CDR1 SGHTA, CDR2 FQGNSA. The CDR3 sequence is CASSYTFNQPQHF. For the CDR3, the DNA is TGTGCCAGCAGCTACACATTCAATCAGCCCCAGCATTTT.

This chain links TRBV7-3 with TRBJ1-1; possible D gene TRBD1, 6 bases. Trimming took 0 bases from V and 5 from J, leaving 7 bases between them. This CDR3 spans 13 amino acids. CDR1 is SGHTA, CDR2 FQGTGA, per germline. CDR3 amino acids: CASSLTGGTEAFF. The CDR3, as DNA: TGTGCCAGCAGCTTAACAGGGGGAACTGAAGCTTTCTTT.

The rearrangement joins TRBV11-2 to TRBJ2-2; 7 bases fit TRBD1. V lost 5 bases to trimming and J lost 1 base; unmatched junction nucleotides: 4. This CDR3 contains 15 residues. Germline V gene lookup returns CDR1 SGHAT and CDR2 FQNNGV. DNA for the CDR3: TGTGCCAGCAGCCCACGGGACAGGAACACCGGGGAGCTGTTTTTT. Protein: CASSPRDRNTGELFF. Looking up the rest from reference TRBV11-2 and TRBJ2-2 gives the full variable domain: EAGVAQSPRYKIIEKRQSVAFWCNPISGHATLYWYQQILGQGPKLLIQFQNNGVVDDSQLPKDRFSAERLKGVDSTLKIQPAKLEDSAVYLCASSPRDRNTGELFFGEGSRLTVL.

Notes on this clone: At one of its ends the junction is not consistent with the germline gene, which may arise from a read error. CDR3 in DNA: TGTGCCAGCAGCGCAAGTGGGGACAGCAAAAACAGTCAGTACTTC. It is translated as CASSASGDSKNSQYF. This chain uses TRBV6-4 with TRBJ2-4; 7 bases are shared with TRBD1. The CDR3 runs to 15 residues. Germline CDR1 and CDR2: MRHNA and SNTAGT.

This clone was counted a few times. The chain uses TRBV4-3 and TRBJ1-2, with TRBD1 identical over 10 bases. Germline V gives CDR1 LGHNA, CDR2 YSLEER. Unmatched junction bases numbered 8, after V lost 3 bases and J lost 1 base. This CDR3 is built from 17 residues. The DNA for the CDR3 is TGCGCCAGCAGCCAGAGGACAGGGGGTGACCTTAACTATGGCTACACCTTC. Translation gives CASSQRTGGDLNYGYTF.

J is TRBJ2-5 and V is TRBV5-6; no firm D call. Germline V gene data show CDR1 as SGHDT and CDR2 as YYEEEE. V lost 4 bases and J 6 bases, leaving 25 bases between the germline ends. The CDR3 extends over 17 amino acids. CDR3 sequence: CASSERKPAPTAQTQYF. Here the CDR3 DNA reads TGTGCCAGCAGCGAGCGAAAGCCGGCTCCAACTGCCCAGACCCAGTACTTC.

The chain couples TRBV5-6 to TRBJ2-2, with no clear D. Germline V gene lookup returns CDR1 SGHDT and CDR2 YYEEEE. V gave up 0 bases and J gave up 7 bases, with 10 bases separating them. The CDR3 is 14 amino acids. The CDR3 DNA reads TGTGCCAGCAGCTTGGCCACGAGGTTCGGGGAGCTGTTTTTT. It codes for CASSLATRFGELFF.

This chain connects TRBV27 to TRBJ2-7, with 7 bases that match TRBD2. CDR1 and CDR2 from the germline V gene are MNHEY and SMNVEV (reference sequence). Trimming took 3 bases from V and 7 from J; bases not matched to a gene: 6. The CDR3 totals 13 residues. The CDR3 sequence: CASSFVLGGEQYF. CDR3 sequence (DNA): TGTGCCAGCAGTTTCGTTCTCGGGGGGGAGCAGTACTTC.

This clone was recorded only once. The chain employs TRBV19 and TRBJ2-7, with D unclear. The CDR3 length is 14 residues. Germline CDR1 and CDR2: LNHDA and SQIVND (reference sequence). V shed 3 bases and J shed 3 bases, with 12 bases lying between them. DNA of the CDR3: TGTGCCAGTAGTATTTCCGCCTTTAGCTACGAGCAGTACTTC. Its protein product is CASSISAFSYEQYF.

CDR3 DNA: TGTGCCAGCAGAACCGGACAGACAACTAATGAAAAACTGTTTTTT. Amino acids: CASRTGQTTNEKLFF. This chain uses TRBV5-8 with TRBJ1-4; D may be TRBD1 (6 bases). V lost 5 bases, J lost 0 bases, and 11 bases lay in between. The CDR3 has 15 residues. Germline assignment: CDR1 SGHTS and CDR2 YDEGEE.

V usage is TRBV9 and J usage is TRBJ2-6; the D is unclear. Trimming left V 6 bases short and J 2 bases short, with 3 bases between. CDR3 length equals 12 residues. The germline V gene encodes CDR1 SGDLS and CDR2 YYNGEE. The CDR3 region has the DNA TGTGCCAGCACCACTGGGGCCAACGTCCTGACTTTC. It codes for CASTTGANVLTF.

The chain combines TRBV5-4 with TRBJ1-2; a weak D match, TRBD1 (5 bases). V lost 4 bases to trimming and J lost 0 bases, with 13 bases between them. Germline loops: CDR1 SGHNT, CDR2 YYREEE (reference sequence). CDR3 size: 15 residues. CDR3 sequence (DNA): TGTGCCAGCAGCGGCGGGACGGCAGCTAACTATGGCTACACCTTC. Protein: CASSGGTAANYGYTF. Looking up the rest from reference TRBV5-4 and TRBJ1-2 gives the full variable domain: ETGVTQSPTHLIKTRGQQVTLRCSSQSGHNTVSWYQQALGQGPQFIFQYYREEENGRGNFPPRFSGLQFPNYSSELNVNALELDDSALYLCASSGGTAANYGYTFGSGTRLTVV.

The chain has TRBV4-1 and TRBJ2-2; D ambiguous. This CDR3 contains 13 residues. The germline V gene encodes CDR1 MGHRA and CDR2 YSYEKL. The germline V and J ends were trimmed by 2 bases and 4 bases, with 5 bases remaining between them. This chain's CDR3 is CASSQSGTGELFF. As DNA, the CDR3 is TGCGCCAGCAGCCAATCGGGCACCGGGGAGCTGTTTTTT.

The chain joins TRBV2 to TRBJ2-5, with 8 nucleotides matching TRBD1. Looked up from germline, CDR1 is SNHLY and CDR2 is FYNNEI. V dropped 4 bases and J dropped 5; count of bases not matched to a gene: 6. The CDR3 spans 14 residues. The DNA of the CDR3 is TGTGCCAGCAGTGCGTGGACAGGGCTCGAGACCCAGTACTTC. Amino acids: CASSAWTGLETQYF. Complete variable domain (other parts from reference TRBV2 and TRBJ2-5): EPEVTQTPSHQVTQMGQEVILRCVPISNHLYFYWYRQILGQKVEFLVSFYNNEISEKSEIFDDQFSVERPDGSNFTLKIRSTKLEDSAMYFCASSAWTGLETQYFGPGTRLLVL.

This chain connects TRBV6-5 to TRBJ1-1; no reliable D call. The germline gives CDR1 MNHEY, CDR2 SVGAGI. This CDR3 has 13 amino acids. Deletions cut 2 bases from V and 11 bases from J, with 15 bases between. In nucleotides, the CDR3 is TGTGCCAGCAGTTACCCCGGGATAGGGAGGGCTTTCTTT. Amino acid sequence: CASSYPGIGRAFF.

This clone was seen just once. The chain is built from TRBV28 and TRBJ2-7; D is possibly TRBD2 (5 bases). The CDR3 length is 12 residues. Germline-derived CDR1 and CDR2 are MDHEN and SYDVKM. V lost 4 bases and J lost 3, with 7 bases in between. This CDR3 reads CASSSRGYEQYF. CDR3 DNA sequence: TGTGCCAGCAGTTCTCGGGGCTACGAGCAGTACTTC.

V usage is TRBV7-9 and J usage is TRBJ2-3, with TRBD2 identical over 9 bases. Germline loops: CDR1 SEHNR, CDR2 FQNEAQ (reference sequence). This CDR3 spans 15 amino acids. The ends lost 2 bases at V and 5 bases at J; junction bases unmatched: 5. CDR3 in amino acids: CASSLRGGAIDTQYF. CDR3 sequence (DNA): TGTGCCAGCAGCTTACGCGGGGGGGCAATAGATACGCAGTATTTT.